Following are 11 T cell receptor beta chains from one sample sequenced in a study of blood T cells in healthy people across ages. With a J-beta primer mix and a sample-barcoded 5' primer, a second PCR ran 7 to 11 cycles. TCRdb re-analysed the 5' RACE reads in MiXCR, keeping a single row per CDR3 protein. The data contain roughly 800,000 distinct CDR3 sequences, 55% to 75% of them singletons. Sequences were obtained from blood. The source of these receptors is a young man in good health.

Worth noting for this clonotype: The junction departs from germline at one end; a sequencing error may be responsible. The rearrangement links TRBV20-1 to TRBJ1-6; a possible D gene is TRBD1 (6 bases). CDR1 and CDR2 from the germline V gene are DFQATT and SNEGSKA (reference sequence). The CDR3 has 16 residues. This CDR3 is CSARDSDRTYNSPLHF. The CDR3 coding sequence is TGTAGTGCTAGAGATTCGGACAGAACATATAATTCACCCCTCCACTTT.

The table lists this clonotype with a count of one. V is TRBV7-2 and J is TRBJ2-7; 16 nucleotides line up with TRBD2. V dropped 5 bases and J dropped 2; count of bases not matched to a gene: 9. The length of the CDR3 is 18 residues. From germline, CDR1 is SGHTA and CDR2 FQGNSA. CDR3 coding DNA: TGTGCCAGCAGCCCCCTGGGACTAGCGGGAGGGGCCGCCTACGAGCAGTACTTC. Translating it yields CASSPLGLAGGAAYEQYF.

This rearrangement joins TRBV10-3 to TRBJ2-1, with D hard to call. The J call may be incorrect, as the DNA end agrees better with TRBJ2-7. The germline V gene has CDR1 ENHRY and CDR2 SYGVKD. The CDR3 length is 12 residues. This CDR3 reads CAISESTSEQYF. The CDR3 DNA is TGTGCCATCAGTGAGTCGACTTCGGAGCAGTACTTC.

V and J are TRBV27 and TRBJ1-2; D is uncertain. The length of the CDR3 is 14 residues. Between the trimmed V and J ends, which lost 4 bases and 8 bases, there was a span of 17 bases. The germline V gene encodes CDR1 MNHEY and CDR2 SMNVEV (reference sequence). The CDR3 here is CASSSLRTGGGYTF. The CDR3 nucleotides read TGTGCCAGCAGTTCTTTAAGGACTGGAGGGGGCTACACCTTC.

The sample holds many counts of this clonotype. The chain employs TRBV6-6 and TRBJ2-7; 8 bases align to TRBD1. Unmatched junction bases numbered 6, after V lost 2 bases and J lost 6 bases. CDR3 size: 14 residues. In germline, CDR1 is MNHNY, CDR2 SVGAGI (reference sequence). DNA of the CDR3: TGTGCCAGCAGTTACACGGGACAGGTTGGCGAGCAGTACTTC. Its translation is CASSYTGQVGEQYF.

In its sample, this clonotype was seen once. The chain combines TRBV28 with TRBJ2-1; TRBD2 matches at 8 bases. The CDR3 has 16 amino acids. Trimming cost V 3 bases and J 9 bases; bases outside gene matches: 13. Germline V CDR1 and CDR2: MDHEN, SYDVKM. CDR3 sequence (DNA): TGTGCCAGCAGTTTTCTGGGGACTAGAGGTGTGGGTGAGCAGTTCTTC. This codes for CASSFLGTRGVGEQFF.

This clonotype has a count of ten or more. This rearrangement joins TRBV27 to TRBJ2-3; D assignment may be TRBD1 or TRBD2 (5 bases each). The V gene lost 3 bases and the J gene lost 3 bases, with 7 bases spanning the gap. The CDR3 sequence is 13 residues long. CDR1 is MNHEY and CDR2 is SMNVEV in the germline V gene (reference sequence). CDR3 DNA sequence: TGTGCCAGCAGTTTTTGGGGGACAGATACGCAGTATTTT. It encodes CASSFWGTDTQYF.

The rearrangement joins TRBV11-2 to TRBJ2-5; 11 nucleotides match TRBD2. In germline, CDR1 is SGHAT, CDR2 FQNNGV. With 1 base clipped from V and 11 bases from J, the junction kept 9 bases outside the gene matches. The CDR3 runs 15 residues. The CDR3 nucleotides are TGTGCCAGCAGCTTAGGACTAGCGGGGCCTAATGAGCAGTACTTC. It translates to CASSLGLAGPNEQYF.

In its sample, this clonotype was seen many times. The chain employs TRBV7-2 and TRBJ2-5; TRBD2 matches at 7 bases. Per germline, CDR1 SGHTA and CDR2 FQGNSA. The CDR3 loop spans 16 amino acids. The junction had 12 bases not matched to a gene; V was cut back by 3 bases and J by 5 bases. The CDR3 DNA sequence: TGTGCCAGCAGCTTGGGGGGGACGCTGAGCAGGGAGACCCAGTACTTC. As protein: CASSLGGTLSRETQYF.

This chain links TRBV6-5 with TRBJ1-1; D may be TRBD1 (5 bases). CDR3 length equals 12 residues. The germline V gene encodes CDR1 MNHEY and CDR2 SVGAGI. V lost 6 bases, J lost 7 bases, and 12 bases lay in between. The CDR3 loop is CASRTTTVEAFF. The DNA of the CDR3 is TGTGCCAGCAGGACAACGACAGTTGAAGCTTTCTTT.

The gene calls are TRBV7-2 and TRBJ2-6; unclear D gene. Germline values: CDR1 SGHTA, CDR2 FQGNSA. This CDR3 spans 15 amino acids. Trimming took 3 bases from V and 1 from J, leaving 7 bases between them. The CDR3: CASSFTRSGANVLTF. The CDR3, as DNA: TGTGCCAGCAGCTTCACCAGGTCTGGGGCCAACGTCCTGACTTTC.